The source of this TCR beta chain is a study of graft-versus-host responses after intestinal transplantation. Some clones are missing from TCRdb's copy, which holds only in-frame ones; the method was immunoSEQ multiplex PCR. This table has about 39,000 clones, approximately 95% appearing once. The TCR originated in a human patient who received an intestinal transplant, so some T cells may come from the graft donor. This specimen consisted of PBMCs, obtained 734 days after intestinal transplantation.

Here the CDR3 reads CASSQDPTIGYEQYF. The CDR3 DNA is TGCGCCAGCAGCCAAGATCCGACGATAGGCTACGAGCAGTACTTC. The rearrangement links TRBV4-1 to TRBJ2-7; D is uncertain. The CDR3 length is 15 residues. V lost 0 bases to trimming and J lost 3 bases, with 12 bases between them. The germline CDR1 and CDR2 sequences are MGHRA and YSYEKL.